One and the same sample provided the 16 T cell receptor beta chains below, sequenced in a study of T cell responses to AZD1222 COVID-19 vaccine. The data were produced by immunoSEQ multiplex PCR, yet TCRdb's version contains in-frame clones alone and is incomplete. The sample lists about 110,000 clones, 88% occurring once. Material: peripheral blood, obtained on day 0 of AZD1222 vaccination. These receptors were taken from an adult in good health.

The chain recombines TRBV28 with TRBJ2-3; 9 bases fit TRBD2. CDR1 and CDR2 (germline): MDHEN, SYDVKM. The J segment lost 3 bases and the V segment lost 5 bases, leaving 9 bases of the junction unmatched. This CDR3 has 16 residues. The CDR3 DNA reads TGTGCCAGCAGTCGCGGGGGGGCCCAAGTTACAGATACGCAGTATTTT. This codes for CASSRGGAQVTDTQYF.

The CDR3, as DNA: TGCGCCAGCAGCCGGGGTGAGGGGTTGGGGACTGAAGCTTTCTTT. Amino acid sequence: CASSRGEGLGTEAFF. V usage is TRBV5-1 and J usage is TRBJ1-1, with D possibly TRBD1 on 5 matching bases. The V end lost 4 bases, the J end lost 5 bases, and 18 bases lay between the germline ends. The germline CDR1 and CDR2 sequences are SGHRS and YFSETQ. The CDR3 runs 15 residues.

The V gene is TRBV3-1 (or the pseudogene TRBV3-2), the J gene TRBJ1-2; 8 bases are a match to TRBD1. V lost 3 bases, J lost 3 bases, and 3 bases stayed unmatched. Germline loops: CDR1 LGHDT, CDR2 YNNKEL (reference sequence). This CDR3 contains 14 residues. The CDR3 DNA follows: TGTGCCAGCAGCCAGTCGACAGGGGACTATGGCTACACCTTC. Amino acids: CASSQSTGDYGYTF.

In its sample, this clone was seen once. This chain joins TRBV25-1 and TRBJ2-3; TRBD2 matches at 12 bases. The germline V gene encodes CDR1 MGHDK and CDR2 SYGVNS. The CDR3 totals 17 residues. Trimming took 3 bases from V and 4 from J; bases not matched to a gene: 8. The CDR3 nucleotides read TGTGCCAGCAGTGATACCACTCTAGCGGGAGGGTCAGATACGCAGTATTTT. This gives the protein CASSDTTLAGGSDTQYF.

This sequence joins TRBV5-4 and TRBJ2-1; 7 bases are shared with TRBD1. CDR1 SGHNT and CDR2 YYREEE come from the germline V gene (reference sequence). V was pared by 5 bases and J by 4 bases, with 3 bases of the junction left unmatched. The CDR3 consists of 13 residues. CDR3 sequence (DNA): TGTGCCAGCAGACGGGACAGTTACAATGAGCAGTTCTTC. This encodes CASRRDSYNEQFF. Combining the CDR3 with reference TRBV5-4 and TRBJ2-1 gives the whole variable domain ETGVTQSPTHLIKTRGQQVTLRCSSQSGHNTVSWYQQALGQGPQFIFQYYREEENGRGNFPPRFSGLQFPNYSSELNVNALELDDSALYLCASRRDSYNEQFFGPGTRLTVL.

The genes are TRBV11-2 and TRBJ1-2; the D gene is possibly TRBD1 (5 bases). Trimming shortened V by 0 bases and J by 4 bases, and 6 bases separated the two germline ends. CDR1 SGHAT and CDR2 FQNNGV come from the germline V gene. There are 13 residues in the CDR3. The CDR3 DNA reads TGTGCCAGCAGCTTAGAGGGACCCTATGGCTACACCTTC. This sequence encodes CASSLEGPYGYTF.

This clone appeared a few times. The rearrangement joins TRBV30 to TRBJ2-5; a possible D gene is TRBD2 (6 bases). V was pared by 3 bases and J by 2 bases, with 10 bases between. Germline V lookup: CDR1 GTSNPN, CDR2 SVGIG (reference sequence). The CDR3 has 13 residues. The CDR3 bases are TGTGCCTGGAGACGGGACTGGCAAGAGACCCAGTACTTC. Its protein product is CAWRRDWQETQYF.

V and J are TRBV5-1 and TRBJ1-1; D not resolved. This CDR3 comprises 12 residues. V lost 2 bases and J 1 base, leaving 3 bases between the germline ends. The germline V gene encodes CDR1 SGHRS and CDR2 YFSETQ. The DNA of the CDR3 is TGCGCCAGCAGCTTTTCGAACACTGAAGCTTTCTTT. Amino acid sequence: CASSFSNTEAFF.

This chain links TRBV28 with TRBJ1-4, with no clear D. Germline V gene lookup returns CDR1 MDHEN and CDR2 SYDVKM. The CDR3 has 15 amino acids. V gave up 6 bases and J gave up 6 bases, with 17 bases separating them. CDR3: CASSTPGRSYEKLFF. In DNA, the CDR3 is TGTGCCAGCAGCACCCCCGGCAGGTCCTATGAAAAACTGTTTTTT.

This chain uses TRBV11-3 with TRBJ2-3; 11 nucleotides match TRBD2. CDR1 and CDR2 (germline): SGHNT, YENEEA. The CDR3 has 16 amino acids. V was clipped by 5 bases and J by 4 bases; unmatched bases: 8. CDR3 bases: TGTGCCAGCAGCCCGAATAGCGGGAGGGCCGCAGATACGCAGTATTTT. As protein: CASSPNSGRAADTQYF.

The chain links TRBV6-2 or TRBV6-3 to TRBJ1-2; D not resolved. Germline-derived CDR1 and CDR2 are MNHEY and SVGEGT. V was trimmed by 4 bases and J by 1 base, leaving 7 bases between them. The CDR3 loop spans 13 amino acids. CDR3 bases: TGTGCCAGCAGTTTCGATTATAACTATGGCTACACCTTC. It codes for CASSFDYNYGYTF.

V is TRBV2 and J is TRBJ1-1; no clear D gene. V was shortened by 7 bases and J by 4 bases, with 10 bases between the two germline ends. CDR1 and CDR2 from the germline V gene are SNHLY and FYNNEI. The CDR3 is 12 residues long. CDR3 DNA sequence: TGTGCCAGCATGACCTGGGGCACTGAAGCTTTCTTT. Its protein product is CASMTWGTEAFF.

The chain has TRBV4-1 and TRBJ1-2; no definite D call. Trimming stripped 5 bases from V and 3 bases from J, with 16 bases between. This CDR3 comprises 15 residues. Germline values: CDR1 MGHRA, CDR2 YSYEKL. This chain's CDR3 is CASSFDPTPDYGYTF. The CDR3 nucleotides read TGCGCCAGCAGCTTTGACCCTACGCCAGACTATGGCTACACCTTC.

CDR3 sequence reads: CASRPRDRAYNEQFF. CDR3 bases: TGTGCCAGCAGGCCCCGGGACAGAGCCTACAATGAGCAGTTCTTC. This chain uses TRBV28 with TRBJ2-1; 7 nucleotides agree with TRBD1. The CDR3 has 15 amino acids. The V segment lost 6 bases and the J segment 2 bases; nucleotides outside the gene matches: 7. Germline V lookup: CDR1 MDHEN, CDR2 SYDVKM.

The chain recombines TRBV11-2 with TRBJ2-3, with D unresolved. V dropped 2 bases and J dropped 4 bases, with 10 bases sitting between them. This CDR3 is 14 amino acids long. Germline V gene lookup returns CDR1 SGHAT and CDR2 FQNNGV. The CDR3 nucleotides read TGTGCCAGCAGCTTAAGCACTAACGCAGATACGCAGTATTTT. Translation: CASSLSTNADTQYF.

This clone was seen a single time. The chain recombines TRBV6-5 with TRBJ2-7; D gene ambiguous. V was pared by 0 bases and J by 0 bases, with 3 bases between. The CDR3 totals 13 residues. The germline gives CDR1 MNHEY, CDR2 SVGAGI. This chain's CDR3 is CASSYSSSYEQYF. DNA for the CDR3: TGTGCCAGCAGTTACTCAAGCTCCTACGAGCAGTACTTC.